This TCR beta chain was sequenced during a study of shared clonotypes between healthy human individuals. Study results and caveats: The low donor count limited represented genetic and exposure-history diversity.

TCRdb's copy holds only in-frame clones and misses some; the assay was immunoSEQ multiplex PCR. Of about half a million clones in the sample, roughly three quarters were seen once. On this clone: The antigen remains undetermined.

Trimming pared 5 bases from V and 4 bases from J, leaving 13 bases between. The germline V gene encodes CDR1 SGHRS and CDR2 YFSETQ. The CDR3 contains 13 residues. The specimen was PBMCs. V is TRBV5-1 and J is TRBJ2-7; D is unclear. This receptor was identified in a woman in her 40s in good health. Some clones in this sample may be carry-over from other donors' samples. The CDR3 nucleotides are TGCGCCAGCAGAAGGGCGGAGCAGTACGAGCAGTACTTC. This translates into CASRRAEQYEQYF.